This T cell receptor beta chain stems from a study of cytomegalovirus exposure and HLA in healthy donors. Whole-study context: Inside one of the first data releases sat about 85 million unique TCRs taken from HLA-typed donors. Findings and limits, study-wide: Later genetic work tied a missense DCLRE1C variant to beta-chain V and J trimming. What a later analysis showed was that several of the most significant clusters appeared linked to common viral pathogens.

Both 60 Vbeta primers and 13 Jbeta primers went into the PCR. Profiling relied on immunoSEQ multiplex PCR, and the TCRdb table lists in-frame clones only, not all of them. The data contain under 200,000 clones, approximately 88% of them singletons. From germline, CDR1 is SEHNR and CDR2 FQNEAQ (reference sequence). There are 16 residues in the CDR3. Trimming stripped 1 base from V and 5 bases from J, with 17 bases between. This clone turned up a few times. Its antigen is not known. The specimen was PBMCs. This chain joins TRBV7-9 and TRBJ1-1; a weak D match, TRBD1 (6 bases). The clonotype comes from a boy younger than 10 in good health and CMV-seronegative. CDR3 amino acids: CASSLDPPGGRTEAFF. CDR3 bases: TGTGCCAGCAGCTTAGACCCACCGGGGGGCCGAACTGAAGCTTTCTTT.